These 22 T cell receptor beta chains came from one sample sequenced in a study of blood T cell repertoires in COVID-19. Sequencing was performed with immunoSEQ multiplex PCR; in TCRdb, only in-frame clones are kept and a portion is missing. The sample lists approximately 240,000 clones, around 84% seen once, with around 18% in the top ten. The sample comprised peripheral blood. These receptors all come from a woman older than 75 with active or convalescent COVID-19.

The chain carries TRBV6-5 and TRBJ2-2; 8 nucleotides agree with TRBD1. The CDR3 spans 14 residues. CDR1 and CDR2 from the germline V gene are MNHEY and SVGAGI. V was pared by 2 bases and J by 7 bases, with 3 bases of the junction left unmatched. The CDR3 nucleotides read TGTGCCAGCAGTTACCGGACAGGGTTCGGGGAGCTGTTTTTT. Protein product: CASSYRTGFGELFF.

This clone was recorded a few times. The rearrangement uses TRBV6-6 and TRBJ2-3, with D perhaps matching TRBD2 (5 bases). V gave up 1 base and J gave up 0 bases, with 11 bases separating them. There are 16 residues in the CDR3. CDR1 and CDR2 from the germline V gene are MNHNY and SVGAGI (reference sequence). CDR3 loop: CASSYWGSDSTDTQYF. The CDR3 DNA is TGTGCCAGCAGTTACTGGGGTAGCGATAGCACAGATACGCAGTATTTT.

The chain recombines TRBV12-5 with TRBJ2-7; TRBD1 might be the D (5 bases). The germline gives CDR1 LGHNT, CDR2 FRNRAP. The CDR3 is 13 residues long. V was shortened by 1 base and J by 5 bases, with 9 bases between the two germline ends. CDR3 sequence (DNA): TGTGCTAGTGGTTTGGACAGGTCCAACGAGCAGTACTTC. Its protein is CASGLDRSNEQYF.

V gene TRBV4-3 combines with J gene TRBJ1-6; 9 nucleotides line up with TRBD1. Germline CDR1 reads LGHNA; CDR2 reads YSLEER. The CDR3 is made up of 16 amino acids. Trimming took 4 bases from V and 5 from J; bases not matched to a gene: 6. As DNA, the CDR3 is TGCGCCAGCAGCCCCGGGACAGGGTTTGATAATTCACCCCTCCACTTT. Residues: CASSPGTGFDNSPLHF.

The chain joins TRBV6-5 to TRBJ1-5; TRBD1 matches at 7 bases. J was trimmed by 2 bases and V by 9 bases; bases with no gene match: 4. There are 13 residues in the CDR3. Germline lookup yields CDR1 MNHEY and CDR2 SVGAGI. The CDR3 here is CARDRVGNQPQHF. The CDR3 nucleotides read TGTGCCAGAGACAGGGTGGGCAATCAGCCCCAGCATTTT.

This chain uses TRBV3-1 (or the pseudogene TRBV3-2) with TRBJ1-5, with D possibly matching TRBD1 (6 bases). The ends were cut back, 1 base at V and 7 bases at J, with 11 bases in the middle. The CDR3 sequence is 14 residues long. Germline loops: CDR1 LGHDT, CDR2 YNNKEL (reference sequence). For the CDR3, the DNA is TGTGCCAGCAGCCAAGTTGGGGGCGAGCAGCCCCAGCATTTT. Translated: CASSQVGGEQPQHF.

This chain links TRBV28 with TRBJ2-2; 7 bases agree with TRBD2. Losses at the gene ends were 5 bases for V and 5 bases for J; bases not matched to a gene: 11. The length of the CDR3 is 16 residues. The germline V gene has CDR1 MDHEN and CDR2 SYDVKM. CDR3 sequence reads: CASSVLSGPGTGELFF. For the CDR3, the DNA is TGTGCCAGCAGTGTTCTTAGCGGGCCAGGGACCGGGGAGCTGTTTTTT.

This chain joins TRBV28 and TRBJ2-3; no clear D gene. The V gene lost 5 bases and the J gene lost 8 bases, with 14 bases spanning the gap. The CDR3 is 13 residues long. CDR1 MDHEN and CDR2 SYDVKM come from the germline V gene. CDR3 DNA sequence: TGTGCCAGCAGTCTCAATGAGCTACGTACGCAGTATTTT. This sequence encodes CASSLNELRTQYF.

The chain combines TRBV6-5 with TRBJ1-5; D not certain. Deletions cut 10 bases from V and 1 base from J, with 11 bases between. This CDR3 has 13 residues. The germline CDR1 and CDR2 sequences are MNHEY and SVGAGI. The CDR3 DNA reads TGTGCCACCATCCAGTTAAGCAATCAGCCCCAGCATTTT. This encodes CATIQLSNQPQHF.

This clone was counted once. The rearrangement uses TRBV5-6 and TRBJ2-1; possible D gene TRBD2, 5 bases. V dropped 4 bases and J dropped 6 bases, with 11 bases sitting between them. The length of the CDR3 is 13 residues. In germline, CDR1 is SGHDT, CDR2 YYEEEE. DNA of the CDR3: TGTGCCAGCAGCCCACTTCGGGGCAATGAGCAGTTCTTC. It specifies CASSPLRGNEQFF.

The J gene is TRBJ2-3, the V gene TRBV7-9; TRBD1 matches at 7 bases. There are 14 residues in the CDR3. J lost 0 bases, V lost 5 bases, and 2 bases had no gene match. Germline V gene lookup returns CDR1 SEHNR and CDR2 FQNEAQ (reference sequence). This CDR3 reads CASSPGQSTDTQYF. CDR3 DNA sequence: TGTGCCAGCAGCCCGGGACAGAGCACAGATACGCAGTATTTT.

This clone occurred once. V usage is TRBV19 and J usage is TRBJ2-5; 7 bases line up with TRBD1. The CDR3 spans 14 residues. CDR1 LNHDA and CDR2 SQIVND come from the germline V gene (reference sequence). V lost 3 bases to trimming and J lost 4 bases; unmatched junction nucleotides: 5. CDR3 residues: CASSMTGNPETQYF. For the CDR3, the DNA is TGTGCCAGTAGTATGACAGGGAACCCAGAGACCCAGTACTTC.

V usage is TRBV19 and J usage is TRBJ1-5, with 9 nucleotides matching TRBD1. This CDR3 has 18 amino acids. The J segment lost 4 bases and the V segment lost 5 bases, leaving 15 bases of the junction unmatched. The germline V gene has CDR1 LNHDA and CDR2 SQIVND (reference sequence). The CDR3 nucleotides read TGTGCCAGTAGTGACCACCCCGGGACAGGGAGTAAGAATCAGCCCCAGCATTTT. This codes for CASSDHPGTGSKNQPQHF.

This sequence joins TRBV6-2 or TRBV6-3 and TRBJ1-4, with no clear D. Trimming stripped 2 bases from V and 0 bases from J, with 10 bases between. Germline assignment: CDR1 MNHEY and CDR2 SVGEGT. This CDR3 is built from 16 residues. CDR3 DNA: TGTGCCAGCAGTTACGCAGGAATTGCAACTAATGAAAAACTGTTTTTT. Residues: CASSYAGIATNEKLFF.

V and J are TRBV5-1 and TRBJ2-5; 9 bases map to TRBD1. This CDR3 is built from 14 residues. V gave up 4 bases and J gave up 0 bases; unmatched junction bases: 1. CDR1 SGHRS and CDR2 YFSETQ come from the germline V gene. The CDR3, as DNA: TGCGCCAGCAGCGGGACAGGGTACCAAGAGACCCAGTACTTC. As protein: CASSGTGYQETQYF.

This clone was detected once. The V call is TRBV7-2, the J call TRBJ1-2; tentatively, D is TRBD1 (6 bases). Germline V gene data show CDR1 as SGHTA and CDR2 as FQGNSA. Deletions cut 6 bases from V and 3 bases from J, with 14 bases between. This CDR3 comprises 14 residues. The CDR3 protein is CASSLIGGDYGYTF. For the CDR3, the DNA is TGTGCCAGCAGTTTGATAGGGGGGGACTATGGCTACACCTTC. Looking up the rest from reference TRBV7-2 and TRBJ1-2 gives the full variable domain: GAGVSQSPSNKVTEKGKDVELRCDPISGHTALYWYRQSLGQGLEFLIYFQGNSAPDKSGLPSDRFSAERTGGSVSTLTIQRTQQEDSAVYLCASSLIGGDYGYTFGSGTRLTVV.

The chain employs TRBV19 and TRBJ1-1; tentatively, D is TRBD1 (6 bases). V was pared by 5 bases and J by 5 bases, with 15 bases between. CDR1 is LNHDA, CDR2 SQIVND, per germline (reference sequence). The CDR3 is made up of 14 amino acids. CDR3: CASSFRGPGTEAFF. For the CDR3, the DNA is TGTGCCAGTAGTTTCAGGGGTCCTGGGACTGAAGCTTTCTTT.

V gene TRBV15 combines with J gene TRBJ1-6; a weak D match, TRBD1 (6 bases). Germline assignment: CDR1 LNHNV and CDR2 YYDKDF (reference sequence). The V end lost 0 bases, the J end lost 6 bases, and 9 bases lay between the germline ends. CDR3 length equals 15 residues. CDR3 in DNA: TGTGCCACCAGCAGAGAGTACAGGGCTAATTCACCCCTCCACTTT. The encoded protein is CATSREYRANSPLHF.

The table lists this clone with a few counts. The sample holds other DNA sequences that translate to the same CDR3. The chain couples TRBV5-1 to TRBJ2-2, with D perhaps matching TRBD2 (6 bases). This CDR3 spans 15 amino acids. V lost 0 bases and J 2 bases, leaving 8 bases between the germline ends. Germline values: CDR1 SGHRS, CDR2 YFSETQ. The CDR3 here is CASSLVAGNTGELFF. For the CDR3, the DNA is TGCGCCAGCAGCTTGGTCGCGGGAAACACCGGGGAGCTGTTTTTT.

The chain uses TRBV5-5 and TRBJ1-1, with TRBD1 as a possible D gene (6 bases). The ends were cut back, 4 bases at V and 1 base at J, with 20 bases in the middle. Germline CDR1 and CDR2: SGHKS and YYEKEE (reference sequence). The CDR3 is 17 amino acids. CDR3 protein: CASSRTSGDRRNTEAFF. Here the CDR3 DNA reads TGTGCCAGCAGCCGCACTTCAGGGGATCGTAGGAACACTGAAGCTTTCTTT.

This clone has only a few counts. The V and J genes are TRBV9 and TRBJ1-4, with a tentative D call TRBD1 (5 bases). The CDR3 sequence is 14 residues long. Trimming removed 0 bases at V and 8 bases at J, with 11 bases between. CDR1 is SGDLS and CDR2 is YYNGEE in the germline V gene. CDR3: CASSVEGAREKLFF. The CDR3, as DNA: TGTGCCAGCAGCGTAGAAGGGGCGAGGGAAAAACTGTTTTTT.

In DNA, the CDR3 is TGTGCCAGCTCACCACGACACAACCAAGACCCTCGCACTAGCACAGATACGCAGTATTTT. This gives the protein CASSPRHNQDPRTSTDTQYF. The V gene is TRBV18, the J gene TRBJ2-3; D gene ambiguous. V lost 1 base, J lost 0 bases, and 23 bases lay in between. CDR1 KGHSH and CDR2 LQKENI come from the germline V gene. CDR3 length: 20 residues.